One T cell receptor beta chain is described in this entry. Its antigen remains unknown. This sample is drawn from a study of cytomegalovirus exposure and HLA in healthy donors. Turning to the study itself: The Caucasian-associated ancestry cluster held around 76% of over 350 genotyped donors.

The primer mix had 60 Vbeta and 13 Jbeta primers. Clones were sequenced by immunoSEQ multiplex PCR, and TCRdb holds only the in-frame ones, with some missing. This sample yields fewer than 200,000 clones, of which roughly 85% are seen a single time; 5% to 8% belongs to the top ten. From germline, CDR1 is MDHEN and CDR2 SYDVKM. The V end lost 5 bases, the J end lost 1 base, and 8 bases lay between the germline ends. This CDR3 region has 14 residues. Broader study findings: The study labeled 150 to 200 TCR beta chains cytomegalovirus-associated. Presence/absence analyses took donor sequencing depth as roughly uniform. Some V segments (TRBV6-2 and TRBV6-3 among them) were excluded as indistinguishable.

This receptor was identified in a man in his forties in good health and CMV-seropositive. What was sequenced was PBMCs. The rearrangement links TRBV28 to TRBJ2-2; the D gene is possibly TRBD1 (5 bases). The CDR3, as DNA: TGTGCCAGCAGTCAACAGGTGAACACCGGGGAGCTGTTTTTT. Translated: CASSQQVNTGELFF.